A selection of T cell receptor beta chains follows, all from one sample in a study of T cell repertoires in cytomegalovirus infection. The antigens of these receptors remain unknown. MiXCR, applied by TCRdb to the reads, yields one record per CDR3 protein. This table holds 700,000 to 900,000 distinct CDR3 sequences, almost 30% found once. This specimen was cultured CD8+ T cells from PBMCs, taken from culture after CMV antigen stimulation. The receptor source for this set is a human donor in good health (CMV status not recorded). Some clones in this sample may be carry-over from other donors' samples. CDR3s include the opening cysteine and the closing phenylalanine or tryptophan. D genes are given only for firm matches. Clone size appears in some rows only: once, few, many, or a class for an expanded clone.

-	TRBJ1-3	TRBD1	TRBV4-2	CASSQGTGDLGNTIYF	TGTGCCAGCAGCCAGGGGACAGGGGATCTTGGAAACACCATATATTTT
-	TRBJ1-3	-	TRBV12-5	CASGGTTLSGNTIYF	TGTGCTAGCGGGGGGACAACTCTGTCTGGAAACACCATATATTTT
-	TRBJ1-2	-	TRBV20-1	CSAPDTYGYTF	TGCAGTGCCCCAGACACCTATGGCTACACCTTC
few	TRBJ1-1	-	TRBV7-8	CASSLEEGKGNTEAFF	TGTGCCAGCAGCTTAGAGGAGGGAAAGGGGAACACTGAAGCTTTCTTT
few	TRBJ1-5	-	TRBV6-5	CASRARGVQPQHF	TGTGCCAGCAGGGCCCGGGGGGTTCAGCCCCAGCATTTT
-	TRBJ2-7	-	TRBV6-5	CASSYSIEGDDYEQYF	TGTGCCAGCAGTTACTCGATTGAAGGCGATGACTACGAGCAGTACTTC
-	TRBJ2-3	TRBD1	TRBV24-1	CATSSPGQGADTQYF	TGTGCCACCAGCTCTCCGGGACAGGGGGCAGATACGCAGTATTTT
-	TRBJ2-5	TRBD2	TRBV27	CASSSITLADPQETQYF	TGTGCCAGCAGTTCTATAACCCTAGCGGACCCCCAAGAGACCCAGTACTTC
few	TRBJ1-2	-	TRBV7-8	CASSDAPLAGYTF	TGTGCCAGCAGCGACGCACCCCTTGCTGGCTACACCTTC
few	TRBJ2-7	TRBD1	TRBV27	CASSSNPDRGSEQYF	TGTGCCAGCAGTTCGAACCCGGACAGGGGAAGCGAGCAGTACTTC
few	TRBJ2-7	-	TRBV5-1	CASRRGDNEGNLASYEQYF	TGCGCCAGCAGGCGGGGTGATAATGAAGGCAATCTTGCGTCCTACGAGCAGTACTTC
many	TRBJ1-5	-	TRBV6-2/TRBV6-3	CASTYGQNNQPQHF	TGTGCCAGCACCTACGGACAAAACAATCAGCCCCAGCATTTT
many	TRBJ2-7	-	TRBV12-3/TRBV12-4	CATQGTSYEQYF	TGTGCCACCCAGGGGACCTCCTACGAGCAGTACTTC
few	TRBJ1-2	-	TRBV28	CASSPPGVRLGYTF	TGTGCCAGCAGTCCCCCGGGGGTTAGGCTCGGCTACACCTTC
-	TRBJ2-7	TRBD1	TRBV6-5	CASGTGSYEQYF	TGTGCCAGCGGGACAGGTTCCTACGAGCAGTACTTC
many	TRBJ1-1	-	TRBV12-3/TRBV12-4	CASSLAGGRVHTEAFF	TGTGCCAGCAGTTTAGCGGGGGGCCGCGTCCACACTGAAGCTTTCTTT
-	TRBJ2-1	-	TRBV5-6	CASSLWPSSYNEQFF	TGTGCCAGCAGCCTATGGCCAAGCTCCTACAATGAGCAGTTCTTC
many	TRBJ2-4	-	TRBV11-3	CASSLGRSTDKRWAKNIQYF	TGTGCCAGCAGCTTAGGGAGATCGACAGACAAACGCTGGGCCAAAAACATTCAGTACTTC
few	TRBJ2-1	-	TRBV9	CASSPGPADEQFF	TGTGCCAGCAGCCCAGGCCCCGCGGATGAGCAGTTCTTC
few	TRBJ2-2	-	TRBV7-9	CASSLRRGQAGELFF	TGTGCCAGCAGCTTACGGCGGGGTCAGGCCGGGGAGCTGTTTTTT
few	TRBJ1-2	-	TRBV7-9	CASSLDWRRGDGYTF	TGTGCCAGCAGCTTAGATTGGCGCAGAGGAGATGGCTACACCTTC
many	TRBJ1-5	-	TRBV6-5	CASSYKRGQPQHF	TGTGCCAGCAGTTACAAGAGGGGTCAGCCCCAGCATTTT